Shown below are 23 T cell receptor beta chains from a single sample sequenced in a study of T cell responses to AZD1222 COVID-19 vaccine. Assay: immunoSEQ multiplex PCR; the TCRdb copy retains only in-frame clones and omits some. The table has around 100,000 clones, around 90% seen once. This specimen was peripheral blood, taken on day 0 of AZD1222 vaccination. The receptors originated from an adult in good health.

The V gene is TRBV6-2 or TRBV6-3, the J gene TRBJ2-3; D is perhaps TRBD1 (6 bases). Germline CDR1 is MNHEY and CDR2 is SVGEGT. Trimming took 2 bases from V and 4 from J, leaving 10 bases between them. This CDR3 is 14 amino acids long. CDR3 DNA: TGTGCCAGCAGTTACACCCAGGGGTCAGATACGCAGTATTTT. Amino acid sequence: CASSYTQGSDTQYF.

The sample holds a few counts of this clone. The J gene is TRBJ1-2, the V gene TRBV4-1; a possible D gene is TRBD1 (5 bases). The germline gives CDR1 MGHRA, CDR2 YSYEKL. The V and J ends lost 1 base and 7 bases respectively, with 13 bases between them. The CDR3 is 14 residues long. This CDR3 is CASSQAPGLGGYTF. The DNA of the CDR3 is TGCGCCAGCAGCCAAGCTCCGGGGCTGGGTGGCTACACCTTC.

This chain uses TRBV7-2 with TRBJ2-3, with a possible D match to TRBD2 (6 bases). Trimming removed 3 bases at V and 2 bases at J, with 9 bases between. This CDR3 has 14 residues. Germline V gene data show CDR1 as SGHTA and CDR2 as FQGNSA. CDR3 nucleotides: TGTGCCAGCAGCTTGGGACTGTCCACAGATACGCAGTATTTT. The encoded protein is CASSLGLSTDTQYF. Combining the CDR3 with reference TRBV7-2 and TRBJ2-3 gives the whole variable domain GAGVSQSPSNKVTEKGKDVELRCDPISGHTALYWYRQSLGQGLEFLIYFQGNSAPDKSGLPSDRFSAERTGGSVSTLTIQRTQQEDSAVYLCASSLGLSTDTQYFGPGTRLTVL.

A word on this clone: The sample holds other DNA sequences that translate to the same CDR3. This chain links TRBV19 with TRBJ2-1; 9 bases are a match to TRBD2. This CDR3 has 15 amino acids. Germline V CDR1 and CDR2: LNHDA, SQIVND (reference sequence). Germline trimming cut 3 bases from V and 4 bases from J; bases unmatched to any gene: 4. CDR3 region: CASSIGLAGYNEQFF. The CDR3 nucleotides are TGTGCCAGTAGTATTGGCCTAGCGGGATACAATGAGCAGTTCTTC.

The chain is built from TRBV24-1 and TRBJ2-5, with D maybe TRBD1 (5 bases). V dropped 0 bases and J dropped 2 bases, with 12 bases sitting between them. The CDR3 runs 16 residues. Per germline, CDR1 KGHDR and CDR2 SFDVKD. CDR3 loop: CATSDLPDSSQETQYF. The CDR3 nucleotides read TGTGCCACCAGTGATTTGCCTGACAGTTCACAAGAGACCCAGTACTTC.

The chain couples TRBV9 to TRBJ1-4; D may be TRBD1 (5 bases). Trimming left V 3 bases short and J 8 bases short, with 17 bases between. The CDR3 has 15 amino acids. The V gene's germline CDR1 is SGDLS and CDR2 YYNGEE. CDR3 in DNA: TGTGCCAGCAGCGCGAGAGGGGTCTTGGAAGAAAAACTGTTTTTT. It yields the protein CASSARGVLEEKLFF.

V and J are TRBV7-3 and TRBJ2-3; weak D call: TRBD1 (5 bases). This CDR3 has 14 amino acids. The germline gives CDR1 SGHTA, CDR2 FQGTGA. The V and J ends lost 1 base and 8 bases respectively, with 13 bases between them. CDR3 residues: CASSLSAGSGTQYF. In DNA form, the CDR3 reads TGTGCCAGCAGCTTAAGCGCAGGGTCAGGTACGCAGTATTTT.

V gene TRBV4-3 combines with J gene TRBJ2-7; no clear D. This CDR3 comprises 14 residues. V lost 0 bases and J 2 bases, leaving 8 bases between the germline ends. The germline gives CDR1 LGHNA, CDR2 YSLEER. CDR3 sequence (DNA): TGCGCCAGCAGCCAAGATAAAGGGCCCTACGAGCAGTACTTC. This sequence encodes CASSQDKGPYEQYF.

The chain employs TRBV6-2 or TRBV6-3 and TRBJ2-1; the D is unclear. Per germline, CDR1 MNHEY and CDR2 SVGEGT. The CDR3 sequence is 11 residues long. The V and J ends lost 6 bases and 8 bases respectively, with 8 bases between them. CDR3 loop: CASSPGDEQFF. The CDR3, as DNA: TGTGCCAGCAGCCCGGGCGATGAGCAGTTCTTC.

The rearrangement uses TRBV11-3 and TRBJ2-1, with unresolved D. V lost 3 bases, J lost 4 bases, and 7 bases lay in between. CDR1 is SGHNT and CDR2 is YENEEA in the germline V gene. This CDR3 comprises 13 residues. Here the CDR3 DNA reads TGTGCCAGCAGCTTTGCCCGTTACAATGAGCAGTTCTTC. Translated: CASSFARYNEQFF.

The chain has TRBV12-5 and TRBJ2-1; tentatively, D is TRBD2 (7 bases). The V end was cut by 5 bases, the J end by 5 bases, with 16 bases between. The germline V gene has CDR1 LGHNT and CDR2 FRNRAP. This CDR3 spans 15 amino acids. CDR3 sequence reads: CASGPRGAENNEQFF. Written as DNA, the CDR3 is TGTGCTAGTGGTCCCCGGGGGGCCGAAAACAATGAGCAGTTCTTC.

CDR3 nucleotides: TGTGCCAGCAGCCAAGTAGGGCCACAGACTCCTAACTATGGCTACACCTTC. Its protein is CASSQVGPQTPNYGYTF. This chain links TRBV14 with TRBJ1-2; unclear D gene. CDR3 size: 17 residues. The germline V gene encodes CDR1 SGHDN and CDR2 FVKESK. The germline V and J ends were trimmed by 1 base and 0 bases, with 15 bases remaining between them.

The rearrangement links TRBV7-9 to TRBJ2-3; D unclear. V lost 6 bases to trimming and J lost 1 base, with 8 bases between them. The germline V gene encodes CDR1 SEHNR and CDR2 FQNEAQ (reference sequence). CDR3 size: 13 residues. CDR3 DNA: TGTGCCAGCAGTGGGTGGCGCACAGATACGCAGTATTTT. Its protein is CASSGWRTDTQYF. Combining the CDR3 with reference TRBV7-9 and TRBJ2-3 gives the whole variable domain DTGVSQNPRHKITKRGQNVTFRCDPISEHNRLYWYRQTLGQGPEFLTYFQNEAQLEKSRLLSDRFSAERPKGSFSTLEIQRTEQGDSAMYLCASSGWRTDTQYFGPGTRLTVL.

In DNA, the CDR3 is TGTGCCAGCAGCTTCAACCCAGGGATTAACTATGGCTACACCTTC. It specifies CASSFNPGINYGYTF. J is TRBJ1-2 and V is TRBV5-4; D might be TRBD1 (5 bases). This CDR3 has 15 amino acids. Germline V gene sequence: CDR1 SGHNT, CDR2 YYREEE (reference sequence). The V and J ends lost 2 bases and 1 base respectively, with 12 bases between them.

The chain employs TRBV6-2 or TRBV6-3 and TRBJ1-1, with a weak D call TRBD1 (6 bases). This CDR3 comprises 13 residues. The germline gives CDR1 MNHEY, CDR2 SVGEGT. Trimming cost V 2 bases and J 6 bases, with 10 bases left between them. In DNA, the CDR3 is TGTGCCAGCAGTTACCTCAGGGGCTCTGAAGCTTTCTTT. This gives the protein CASSYLRGSEAFF.

The V gene is TRBV7-6, the J gene TRBJ2-7; the D gene is possibly TRBD2 (6 bases). Between the trimmed V and J ends, which lost 5 bases and 3 bases, there was a span of 14 bases. Germline V gives CDR1 SGHVS, CDR2 FNYEAQ. The CDR3 contains 14 residues. CDR3: CASSPAGTYYEQYF. CDR3 coding DNA: TGTGCCAGCAGCCCCGCGGGGACTTACTACGAGCAGTACTTC. Based on the CDR3 plus reference TRBV7-6 and TRBJ2-7, the full variable domain is GAGVSQSPRYKVTKRGQDVALRCDPISGHVSLYWYRQALGQGPEFLTYFNYEAQQDKSGLPNDRFSAERPEGSISTLTIQRTEQRDSAMYRCASSPAGTYYEQYFGPGTRLTVT.

The V call is TRBV6-5, the J call TRBJ1-3; 7 bases match TRBD1. The length of the CDR3 is 15 residues. Per the germline V gene, CDR1 is MNHEY and CDR2 is SVGAGI. V trimming: 2 bases; J trimming: 1 base; junction bases outside the gene matches: 2. The CDR3 here is CASSYEGASGNTIYF. CDR3 in DNA: TGTGCCAGCAGTTACGAGGGGGCTTCTGGAAACACCATATATTTT.

This clone came up once. The chain combines TRBV6-5 with TRBJ2-7; D gene ambiguous. There are 12 residues in the CDR3. V shed 7 bases and J shed 3 bases, with 10 bases lying between them. Per the germline V gene, CDR1 is MNHEY and CDR2 is SVGAGI. CDR3 protein: CASMNLFYEQYV. CDR3 DNA sequence: TGTGCCAGCATGAACCTCTTCTACGAGCAGTACGTC.

The chain uses TRBV6-2 or TRBV6-3 and TRBJ2-3; TRBD2 matches 11 bases. CDR3 length: 15 residues. CDR1 is MNHEY, CDR2 SVGEGT, per germline. Trimming removed 4 bases from V and 11 bases from J; junction bases left unmatched: 11. The CDR3 loop reads CASSSGTSGGLRQYF. The CDR3 DNA is TGTGCCAGCAGTTCCGGGACTAGCGGAGGGTTGAGGCAGTATTTT.

The chain is built from TRBV6-2 or TRBV6-3 and TRBJ1-1, with D unresolved. The germline gives CDR1 MNHEY, CDR2 SVGEGT. The CDR3 contains 13 residues. The V end was cut by 3 bases, the J end by 11 bases, with 16 bases between. This CDR3 reads CASSYSTGGDAFF. CDR3 bases: TGTGCCAGCAGTTATAGCACCGGAGGTGATGCTTTCTTT.

The CDR3 bases are TGTGCCAGCTTCAGGGGATGGGGCACTGAAGCTTTCTTT. Amino acids: CASFRGWGTEAFF. This chain links TRBV28 with TRBJ1-1; D may be TRBD1 (6 bases). The CDR3 consists of 13 residues. CDR1 is MDHEN, CDR2 SYDVKM, per germline. Trimming left V 8 bases short and J 4 bases short, with 14 bases between.

V is TRBV30 and J is TRBJ1-3; D may be TRBD1 (5 bases). Germline values: CDR1 GTSNPN, CDR2 SVGIG (reference sequence). V lost 2 bases to trimming and J lost 6 bases, with 14 bases between them. CDR3 size: 14 residues. Here the CDR3 DNA reads TGTGCCTGGAGTAATTTCGGGACTGTAAACACCATATATTTT. It translates to CAWSNFGTVNTIYF.

V usage is TRBV19 and J usage is TRBJ1-5; the D is unclear. The germline V gene encodes CDR1 LNHDA and CDR2 SQIVND (reference sequence). V lost 5 bases to trimming and J lost 3 bases, with 11 bases between them. The CDR3 is 14 amino acids. The CDR3 loop is CASSPGGNNQPQHF. As DNA, the CDR3 is TGTGCCAGTAGTCCTGGAGGGAACAATCAGCCCCAGCATTTT.